The source of this TCR beta chain is a study of blood T cell repertoires in COVID-19. Study background: Samples came from the United States, Italy and Spain, spanning acute and convalescent COVID-19. Sources were T cells, B-cell-depleted T cells, or PBMCs; the material itself was cDNA or gDNA.

In the original workflow: Researchers report that nucleated cell counts were estimated from reference gene primer amplification. Assay: immunoSEQ multiplex PCR; the TCRdb copy retains only in-frame clones and omits some. The V and J calls and clone size were taken over from that table, and D and trimming were inferred from the DNA. The sample shows 70,000 to 85,000 clones, over 70% of them seen only once. V trimming: 3 bases; J trimming: 4 bases; junction bases outside the gene matches: 22. The CDR3 has 20 amino acids. The V gene's germline CDR1 is LNHDA and CDR2 SQIVND (reference sequence). The clonotype comes from an elderly man with acute or convalescent COVID-19. Sequenced input: peripheral blood. This chain joins TRBV19 and TRBJ2-3; 7 bases are shared with TRBD2. In DNA form, the CDR3 reads TGTGCCAGTAGTATTGGTCGAGCGGGGCCTACCGGGCGATTTTCAGATACGCAGTATTTT. This translates into CASSIGRAGPTGRFSDTQYF.